The 9 T cell receptor beta chains presented below share a single source sample, sequenced in a study of blood T cell repertoires in COVID-19. Sequencing was performed with immunoSEQ multiplex PCR; in TCRdb, only in-frame clones are kept and a portion is missing. The sample comprises approximately 71,000 clones, 70% to 85% of which are singletons, and about 25% rests with the top ten. Sequences were obtained from peripheral blood. The receptor set was obtained from a man aged 60 to 69 with active or convalescent COVID-19.

The J gene is TRBJ2-7, the V gene TRBV18; 10 nucleotides align to TRBD1. Germline CDR1 is KGHSH and CDR2 is LQKENI. The CDR3 totals 15 residues. The J segment lost 2 bases and the V segment lost 1 base, leaving 2 bases of the junction unmatched. CDR3 region: CASSPQGTGAYEQYF. As DNA, the CDR3 is TGTGCCAGCTCACCACAGGGGACAGGGGCCTACGAGCAGTACTTC.

The gene calls are TRBV10-3 and TRBJ1-5; 9 nucleotides match TRBD1. This CDR3 has 13 residues. The V and J ends lost 10 bases and 6 bases, in that order; junction bases with no gene match: 7. Germline CDR1 is ENHRY and CDR2 is SYGVKD. CDR3 coding DNA: TGTGCCACGATGGGACAGGGTAGTCAGCCCCAGCATTTT. It encodes CATMGQGSQPQHF.

The genes are TRBV6-6 and TRBJ1-2; 9 bases are a match to TRBD1. Looked up from germline, CDR1 is MNHNY and CDR2 is SVGAGI (reference sequence). The CDR3 covers 17 residues. V dropped 5 bases and J dropped 6; count of bases not matched to a gene: 16. The CDR3 loop reads CASSPEGPGQGTHGYTF. Written as DNA, the CDR3 is TGTGCCAGCAGTCCCGAGGGACCGGGACAGGGTACGCATGGCTACACCTTC.

This clone appeared a few times. This chain connects TRBV9 to TRBJ1-6; 9 positions match TRBD1. With V trimmed by 3 bases and J by 9 bases, 7 bases remained unmatched. In germline, CDR1 is SGDLS, CDR2 YYNGEE. The CDR3 loop spans 15 amino acids. This CDR3 reads CASSAQQGAGSPLHF. CDR3 nucleotides: TGTGCCAGCAGCGCTCAACAGGGGGCGGGTTCACCCCTCCACTTT.

V gene TRBV6-5 combines with J gene TRBJ1-1, with D unresolved. CDR1 and CDR2 (germline): MNHEY, SVGAGI. The CDR3 consists of 15 residues. Deletions cut 0 bases from V and 2 bases from J, with 10 bases between. The CDR3 nucleotides are TGTGCCAGCAGTTACTCGCCGCAGGCAAACACTGAAGCTTTCTTT. Protein sequence: CASSYSPQANTEAFF.

This clone occurred a few times. The gene calls are TRBV2 and TRBJ1-6, with TRBD1 identical over 7 bases. Trimming removed 3 bases from V and 2 bases from J; junction bases left unmatched: 7. The CDR3 extends over 17 amino acids. The germline V gene has CDR1 SNHLY and CDR2 FYNNEI. The CDR3 sequence: CASSETGYRTYNSPLHF. CDR3 nucleotides: TGTGCCAGCAGTGAGACAGGGTATCGGACCTATAATTCACCCCTCCACTTT.

The V and J genes are TRBV10-3 and TRBJ1-2; D is perhaps TRBD1 (5 bases). The CDR3 runs to 14 residues. V was pared by 0 bases and J by 4 bases, with 9 bases between. Looked up from germline, CDR1 is ENHRY and CDR2 is SYGVKD. The CDR3: CAISESSRAYGYTF. The DNA of the CDR3 is TGTGCCATCAGTGAGTCAAGCAGGGCCTATGGCTACACCTTC.

The rearrangement joins TRBV27 to TRBJ2-7, with no clear D. Trimming shortened V by 2 bases and J by 2 bases, and 7 bases separated the two germline ends. The CDR3 has 13 residues. In germline, CDR1 is MNHEY, CDR2 SMNVEV (reference sequence). The CDR3 protein is CASSLSVTYEQYF. The CDR3 nucleotides read TGTGCCAGCAGTTTAAGCGTTACCTACGAGCAGTACTTC.

V gene TRBV9 combines with J gene TRBJ2-2; possible D gene TRBD1, 5 bases. The CDR3 totals 16 residues. Deletions cut 1 base from V and 0 bases from J, with 10 bases between. CDR1 is SGDLS and CDR2 is YYNGEE in the germline V gene. For the CDR3, the DNA is TGTGCCAGCAGCGTAACTACAGGCTCGAACACCGGGGAGCTGTTTTTT. Encoded protein: CASSVTTGSNTGELFF. The full variable domain, in which reference TRBV9 and TRBJ2-2 provide the parts outside the CDR3, is DSGVTQTPKHLITATGQRVTLRCSPRSGDLSVYWYQQSLDQGLQFLIQYYNGEERAKGNILERFSAQQFPDLHSELNLSSLELGDSALYFCASSVTTGSNTGELFFGEGSRLTVL.